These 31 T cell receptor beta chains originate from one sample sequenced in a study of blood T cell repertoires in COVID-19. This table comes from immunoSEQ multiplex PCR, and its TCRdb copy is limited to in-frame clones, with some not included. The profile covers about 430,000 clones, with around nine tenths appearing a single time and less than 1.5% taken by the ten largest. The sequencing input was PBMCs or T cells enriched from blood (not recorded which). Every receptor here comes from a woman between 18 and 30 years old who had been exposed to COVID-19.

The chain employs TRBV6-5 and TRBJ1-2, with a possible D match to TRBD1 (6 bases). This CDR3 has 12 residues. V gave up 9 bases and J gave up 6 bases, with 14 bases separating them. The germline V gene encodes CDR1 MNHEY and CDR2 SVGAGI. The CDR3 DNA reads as TGTGCCAGTATGAGGGGGAGGGATGGCTACACCTTC. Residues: CASMRGRDGYTF.

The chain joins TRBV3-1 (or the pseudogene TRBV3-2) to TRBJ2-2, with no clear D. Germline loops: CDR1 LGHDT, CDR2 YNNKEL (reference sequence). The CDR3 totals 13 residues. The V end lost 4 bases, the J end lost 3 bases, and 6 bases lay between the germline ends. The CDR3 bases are TGTGCCAGCAGCCTAATCGACACCGGGGAGCTGTTTTTT. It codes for CASSLIDTGELFF.

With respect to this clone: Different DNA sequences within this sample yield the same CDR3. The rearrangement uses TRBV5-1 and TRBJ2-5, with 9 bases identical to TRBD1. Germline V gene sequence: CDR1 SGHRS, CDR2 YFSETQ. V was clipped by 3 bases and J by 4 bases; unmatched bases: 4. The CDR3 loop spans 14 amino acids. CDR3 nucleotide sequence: TGCGCCAGCAGCTCGGGACAGGGACGAGAGACCCAGTACTTC. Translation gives CASSSGQGRETQYF.

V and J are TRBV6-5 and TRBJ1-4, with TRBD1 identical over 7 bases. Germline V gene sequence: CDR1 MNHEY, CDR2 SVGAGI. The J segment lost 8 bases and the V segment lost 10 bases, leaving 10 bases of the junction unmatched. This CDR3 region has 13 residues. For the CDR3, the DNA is TGTGCCACGACCGGGACAGAAGGAGAAAAACTGTTTTTT. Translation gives CATTGTEGEKLFF.

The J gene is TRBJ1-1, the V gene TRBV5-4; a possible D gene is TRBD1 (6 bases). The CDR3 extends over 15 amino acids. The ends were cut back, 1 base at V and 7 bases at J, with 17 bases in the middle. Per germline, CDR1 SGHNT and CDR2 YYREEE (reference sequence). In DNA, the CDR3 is TGTGCCAGCAGCTTGATCACAGGGACGTTCGGTGAAGCTTTCTTT. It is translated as CASSLITGTFGEAFF.

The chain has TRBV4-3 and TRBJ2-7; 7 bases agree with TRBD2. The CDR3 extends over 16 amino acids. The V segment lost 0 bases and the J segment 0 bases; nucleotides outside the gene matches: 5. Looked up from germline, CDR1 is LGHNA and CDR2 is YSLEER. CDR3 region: CASSQDRLAGSYEQYF. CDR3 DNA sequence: TGCGCCAGCAGCCAAGATCGACTAGCCGGCTCCTACGAGCAGTACTTC.

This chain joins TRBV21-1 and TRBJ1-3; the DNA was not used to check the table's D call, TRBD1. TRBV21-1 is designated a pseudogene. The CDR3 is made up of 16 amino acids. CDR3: CASSKHTGTGENTIYF. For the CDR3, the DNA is TGTGCCAGCAGCAAGCATACCGGGACAGGGGAAAACACCATATATTTT.

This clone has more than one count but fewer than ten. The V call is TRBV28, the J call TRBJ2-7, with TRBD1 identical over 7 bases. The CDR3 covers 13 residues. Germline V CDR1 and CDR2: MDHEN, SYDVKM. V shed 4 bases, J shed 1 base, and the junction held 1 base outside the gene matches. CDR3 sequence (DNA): TGTGCCAGCAGTTGGGACAGATCCTACGAGCAGTACTTC. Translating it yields CASSWDRSYEQYF.

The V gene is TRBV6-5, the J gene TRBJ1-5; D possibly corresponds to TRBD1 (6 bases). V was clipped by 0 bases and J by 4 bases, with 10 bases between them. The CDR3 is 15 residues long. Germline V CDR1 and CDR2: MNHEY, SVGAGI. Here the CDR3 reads CASSYSPGANQPQHF. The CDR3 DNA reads TGTGCCAGCAGTTACTCGCCAGGGGCGAATCAGCCCCAGCATTTT.

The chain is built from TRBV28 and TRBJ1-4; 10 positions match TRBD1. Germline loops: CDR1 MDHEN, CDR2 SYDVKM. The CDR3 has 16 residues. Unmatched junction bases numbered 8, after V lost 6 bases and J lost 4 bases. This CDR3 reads CASSRAWDRGNEKLFF. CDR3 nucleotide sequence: TGTGCCAGCAGCCGCGCGTGGGACAGGGGTAATGAAAAACTGTTTTTT.

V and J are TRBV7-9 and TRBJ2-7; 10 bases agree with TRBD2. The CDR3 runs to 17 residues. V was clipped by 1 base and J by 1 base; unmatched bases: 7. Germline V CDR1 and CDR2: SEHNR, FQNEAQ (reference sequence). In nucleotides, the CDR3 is TGTGCCAGCAGCTTAGAAGGGGGACTAGCGAAATCCTACGAGCAGTACTTC. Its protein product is CASSLEGGLAKSYEQYF.

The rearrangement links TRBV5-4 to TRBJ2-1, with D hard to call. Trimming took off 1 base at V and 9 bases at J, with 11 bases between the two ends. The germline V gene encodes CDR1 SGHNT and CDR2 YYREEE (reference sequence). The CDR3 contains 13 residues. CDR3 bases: TGTGCCAGCAGCTTGTCGCCTCCGGGTGAGCAGTTCTTC. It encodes CASSLSPPGEQFF. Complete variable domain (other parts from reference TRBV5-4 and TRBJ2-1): ETGVTQSPTHLIKTRGQQVTLRCSSQSGHNTVSWYQQALGQGPQFIFQYYREEENGRGNFPPRFSGLQFPNYSSELNVNALELDDSALYLCASSLSPPGEQFFGPGTRLTVL.

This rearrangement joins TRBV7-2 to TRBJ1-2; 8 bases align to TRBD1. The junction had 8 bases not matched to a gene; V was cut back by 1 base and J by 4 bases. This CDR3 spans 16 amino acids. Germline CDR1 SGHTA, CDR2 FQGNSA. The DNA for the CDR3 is TGTGCCAGCAGCTTAGAAGCATCGGACAGGGCCTATGGCTACACCTTC. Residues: CASSLEASDRAYGYTF.

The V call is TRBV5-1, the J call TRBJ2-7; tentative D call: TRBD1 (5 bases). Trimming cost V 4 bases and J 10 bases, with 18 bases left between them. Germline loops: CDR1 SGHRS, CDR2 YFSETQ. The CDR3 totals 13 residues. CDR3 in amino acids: CASSETSTAIQYF. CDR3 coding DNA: TGCGCCAGCAGCGAGACTTCGACAGCAATTCAGTACTTC.

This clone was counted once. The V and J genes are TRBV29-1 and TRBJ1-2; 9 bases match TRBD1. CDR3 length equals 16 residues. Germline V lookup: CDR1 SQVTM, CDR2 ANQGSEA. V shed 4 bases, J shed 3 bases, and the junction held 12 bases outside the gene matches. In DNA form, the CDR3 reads TGCAGCGTTGGGGGGGACAGGGAGCAGACTGACTATGGCTACACCTTC. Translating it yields CSVGGDREQTDYGYTF.

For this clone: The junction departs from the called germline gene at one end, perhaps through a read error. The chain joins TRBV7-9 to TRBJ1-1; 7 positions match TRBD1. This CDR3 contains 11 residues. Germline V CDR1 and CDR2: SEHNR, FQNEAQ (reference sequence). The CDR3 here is CASSFDRAGDF. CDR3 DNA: TGTGCCAGCAGCTTTGACAGGGCCGGGGATTTT. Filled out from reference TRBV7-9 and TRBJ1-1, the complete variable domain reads DTGVSQNPRHKITKRGQNVTFRCDPISEHNRLYWYRQTLGQGPEFLTYFQNEAQLEKSRLLSDRFSAERPKGSFSTLEIQRTEQGDSAMYLCASSFDRAGDFGQGTRLTVV.

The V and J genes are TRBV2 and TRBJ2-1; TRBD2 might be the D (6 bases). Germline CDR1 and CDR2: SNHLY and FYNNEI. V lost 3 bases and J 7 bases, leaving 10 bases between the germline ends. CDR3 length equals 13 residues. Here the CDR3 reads CASSELAPNEQFF. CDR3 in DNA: TGTGCCAGCAGTGAGCTAGCGCCAAATGAGCAGTTCTTC. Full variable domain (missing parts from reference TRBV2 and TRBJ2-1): EPEVTQTPSHQVTQMGQEVILRCVPISNHLYFYWYRQILGQKVEFLVSFYNNEISEKSEIFDDQFSVERPDGSNFTLKIRSTKLEDSAMYFCASSELAPNEQFFGPGTRLTVL.

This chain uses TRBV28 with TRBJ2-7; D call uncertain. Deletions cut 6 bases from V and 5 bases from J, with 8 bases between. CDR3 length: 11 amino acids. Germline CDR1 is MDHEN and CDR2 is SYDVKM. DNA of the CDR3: TGTGCCAGCAGCGTCCAGAACGAGCAGTACTTC. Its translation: CASSVQNEQYF.

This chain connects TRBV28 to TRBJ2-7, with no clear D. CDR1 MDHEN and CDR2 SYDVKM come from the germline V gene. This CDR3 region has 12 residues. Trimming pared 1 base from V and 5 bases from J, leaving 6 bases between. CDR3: CASSLLSHEQYF. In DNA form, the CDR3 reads TGTGCCAGCAGTTTATTGAGTCACGAGCAGTACTTC.

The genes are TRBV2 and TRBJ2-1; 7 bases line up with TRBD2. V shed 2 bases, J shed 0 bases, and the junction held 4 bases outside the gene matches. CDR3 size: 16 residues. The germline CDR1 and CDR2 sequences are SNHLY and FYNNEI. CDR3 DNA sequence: TGTGCCAGCAGTGAAAGTCTAGCGGACTCCTACAATGAGCAGTTCTTC. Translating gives CASSESLADSYNEQFF.

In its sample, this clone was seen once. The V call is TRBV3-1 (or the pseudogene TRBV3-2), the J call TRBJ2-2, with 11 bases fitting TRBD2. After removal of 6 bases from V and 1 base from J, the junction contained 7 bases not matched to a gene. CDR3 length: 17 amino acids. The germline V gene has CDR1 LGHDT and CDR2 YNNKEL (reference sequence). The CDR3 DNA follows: TGTGCCAGCAGTCAATTAGCGGGGGGGCAGAACACCGGGGAGCTGTTTTTT. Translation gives CASSQLAGGQNTGELFF.

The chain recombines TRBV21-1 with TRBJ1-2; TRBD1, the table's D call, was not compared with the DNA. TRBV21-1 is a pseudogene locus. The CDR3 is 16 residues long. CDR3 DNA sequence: TGTGCCAGCAGCAAAGCCCTGCAGGCGCGTGGTTATGGCTACACCTTC. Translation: CASSKALQARGYGYTF.

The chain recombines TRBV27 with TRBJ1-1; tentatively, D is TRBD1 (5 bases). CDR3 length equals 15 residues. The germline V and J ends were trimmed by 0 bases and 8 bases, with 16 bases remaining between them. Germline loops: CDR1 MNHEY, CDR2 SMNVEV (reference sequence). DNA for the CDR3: TGTGCCAGCAGTTTATCGATAGCCCGACAGTCAGAAGCTTTCTTT. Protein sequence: CASSLSIARQSEAFF.

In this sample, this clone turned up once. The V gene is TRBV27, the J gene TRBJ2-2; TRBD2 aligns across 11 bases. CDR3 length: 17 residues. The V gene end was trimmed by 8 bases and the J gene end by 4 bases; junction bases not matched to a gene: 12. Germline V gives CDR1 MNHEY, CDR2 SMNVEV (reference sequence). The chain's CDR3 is CASRLPSTSGSTGELFF. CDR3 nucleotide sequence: TGTGCCAGCCGTCTACCCTCAACTAGCGGGAGCACCGGGGAGCTGTTTTTT.

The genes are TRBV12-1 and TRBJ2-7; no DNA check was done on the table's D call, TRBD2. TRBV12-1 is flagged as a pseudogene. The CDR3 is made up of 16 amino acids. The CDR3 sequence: CARGGVAVDRSDEQYF. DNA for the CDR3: TGTGCCAGAGGAGGGGTAGCAGTCGATCGATCCGACGAGCAGTACTTC.

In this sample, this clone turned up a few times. The CDR3, as DNA: TGTGCCAGCAGCTTTCCCGCTACCAGGGGAAGCACCGGGGAGCTGTTTTTT. The encoded protein is CASSFPATRGSTGELFF. This chain joins TRBV5-6 and TRBJ2-2; D perhaps matches TRBD1 (6 bases). Trimming stripped 2 bases from V and 4 bases from J, with 18 bases between. The CDR3 length is 17 residues. The V gene's germline CDR1 is SGHDT and CDR2 YYEEEE.

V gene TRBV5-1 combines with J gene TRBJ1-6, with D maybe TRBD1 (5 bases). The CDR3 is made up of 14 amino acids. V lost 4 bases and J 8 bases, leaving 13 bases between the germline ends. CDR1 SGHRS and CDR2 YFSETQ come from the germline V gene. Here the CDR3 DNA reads TGCGCCAGCAGCCCGGTCCCGGGGGATTCACCCCTCCACTTT. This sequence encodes CASSPVPGDSPLHF.

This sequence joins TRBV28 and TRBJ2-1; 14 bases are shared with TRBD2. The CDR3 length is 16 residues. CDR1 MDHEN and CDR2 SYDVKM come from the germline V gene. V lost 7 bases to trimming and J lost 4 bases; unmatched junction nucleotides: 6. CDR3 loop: CASTGTSGSPYNEQFF. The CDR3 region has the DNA TGTGCCAGCACCGGGACTAGCGGGAGCCCTTACAATGAGCAGTTCTTC.

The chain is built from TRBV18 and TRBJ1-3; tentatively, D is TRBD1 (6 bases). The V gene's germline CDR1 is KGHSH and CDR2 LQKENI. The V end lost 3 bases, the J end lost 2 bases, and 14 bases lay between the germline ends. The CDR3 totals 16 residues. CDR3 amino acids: CASSPIDRSTGNTIYF. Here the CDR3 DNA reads TGTGCCAGCTCACCCATAGACAGGAGCACTGGAAACACCATATATTTT. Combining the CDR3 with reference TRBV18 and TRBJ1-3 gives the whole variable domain NAGVMQNPRHLVRRRGQEARLRCSPMKGHSHVYWYRQLPEEGLKFMVYLQKENIIDESGMPKERFSAEFPKEGPSILRIQQVVRGDSAAYFCASSPIDRSTGNTIYFGEGSWLTVV.

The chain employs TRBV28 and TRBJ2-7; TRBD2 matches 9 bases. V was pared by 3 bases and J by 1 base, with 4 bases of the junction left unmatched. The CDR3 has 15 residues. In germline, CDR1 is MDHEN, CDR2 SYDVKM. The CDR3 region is CASSLATSGSYEQYF. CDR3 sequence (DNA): TGTGCCAGCAGTTTGGCGACTAGCGGATCCTACGAGCAGTACTTC.

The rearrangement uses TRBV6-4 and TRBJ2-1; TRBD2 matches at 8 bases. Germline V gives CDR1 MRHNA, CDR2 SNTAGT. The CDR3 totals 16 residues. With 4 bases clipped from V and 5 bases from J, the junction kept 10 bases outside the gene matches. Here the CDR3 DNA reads TGTGCCAGCAGTGCTGGCGTAAGCGGGAGAAACAATGAGCAGTTCTTC. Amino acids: CASSAGVSGRNNEQFF.